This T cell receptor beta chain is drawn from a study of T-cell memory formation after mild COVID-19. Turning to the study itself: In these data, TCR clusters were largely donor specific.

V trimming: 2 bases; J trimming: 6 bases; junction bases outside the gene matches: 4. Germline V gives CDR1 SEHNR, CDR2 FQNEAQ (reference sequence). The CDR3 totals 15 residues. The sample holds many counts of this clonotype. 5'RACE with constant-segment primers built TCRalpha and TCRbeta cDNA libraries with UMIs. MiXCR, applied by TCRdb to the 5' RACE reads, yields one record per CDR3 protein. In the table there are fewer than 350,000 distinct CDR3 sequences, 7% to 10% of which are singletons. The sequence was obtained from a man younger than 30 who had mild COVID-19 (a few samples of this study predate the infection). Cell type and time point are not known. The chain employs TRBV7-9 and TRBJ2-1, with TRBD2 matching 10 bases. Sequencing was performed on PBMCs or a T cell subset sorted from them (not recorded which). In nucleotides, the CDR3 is TGTGCCAGCAGCTTAAATAGCGGGGGGACCAATGAGCAGTTCTTC. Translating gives CASSLNSGGTNEQFF. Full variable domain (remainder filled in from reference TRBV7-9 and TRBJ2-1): DTGVSQNPRHKITKRGQNVTFRCDPISEHNRLYWYRQTLGQGPEFLTYFQNEAQLEKSRLLSDRFSAERPKGSFSTLEIQRTEQGDSAMYLCASSLNSGGTNEQFFGPGTRLTVL.